The rows below give T cell receptor beta chains drawn from one sample of a study of T cell responses to AZD1222 COVID-19 vaccine. Sequencing was performed with immunoSEQ multiplex PCR; in TCRdb, only in-frame clones are kept and a portion is missing. This repertoire shows more than 100,000 clones, about 90% found once; its top ten account for around 4.8%. Specimen: peripheral blood, collected on day 0 of AZD1222 vaccination. These receptors were obtained from an adult in good health. Both conserved end residues are part of each CDR3. The order of the fields is CDR3 DNA, CDR3 protein, clone size, V gene, D gene, J gene. D genes are given only for firm matches. Clone size is shown for a subset of rows, as once, few, many or a class of expanded clone.

cdr3_nt: TGTGCCAGCAGCTTGATGGGGGCCCAGGGTGAAAAACTGTTTTTT
cdr3_aa: CASSLMGAQGEKLFF
clone_size: -
v_call: TRBV5-6
d_call: -
j_call: TRBJ1-4

cdr3_nt: TGTGCCAGCCGACAGGCGTCTGGAAACACCATATATTTT
cdr3_aa: CASRQASGNTIYF
clone_size: -
v_call: TRBV27
d_call: -
j_call: TRBJ1-3

cdr3_nt: TGTGCCAGCAGCCGTGACAGGGATGGAGGCTACACCTTC
cdr3_aa: CASSRDRDGGYTF
clone_size: -
v_call: TRBV5-4
d_call: TRBD1
j_call: TRBJ1-2

cdr3_nt: TGTGCCAGCAGCTTCCGGGACGAAGAAGAAAAACTGTTTTTT
cdr3_aa: CASSFRDEEEKLFF
clone_size: -
v_call: TRBV11-2
d_call: -
j_call: TRBJ1-4

cdr3_nt: TGTGCCAGCATAAAGTCGGGGGATACGCAGTATTTT
cdr3_aa: CASIKSGDTQYF
clone_size: once
v_call: TRBV25-1
d_call: -
j_call: TRBJ2-3

cdr3_nt: TGTGCCATCGGTGGGGGACAGGGGAACACCGGGGAGCTGTTTTTT
cdr3_aa: CAIGGGQGNTGELFF
clone_size: -
v_call: TRBV10-3
d_call: TRBD1
j_call: TRBJ2-2

cdr3_nt: TGTGCCAGCTCACCTACCATAGGGGGCCTGGTGACCCAGTACTTC
cdr3_aa: CASSPTIGGLVTQYF
clone_size: once
v_call: TRBV18
d_call: TRBD1
j_call: TRBJ2-5

cdr3_nt: TGTGCCAGCAGCTTATTAGCGGGGGAAGGCCCAGATACGCAGTATTTT
cdr3_aa: CASSLLAGEGPDTQYF
clone_size: -
v_call: TRBV7-3
d_call: TRBD2
j_call: TRBJ2-3

cdr3_nt: TGTGCCAGCAGCGTAGATCGGCTGATCTCTGGAAACACCATATATTTT
cdr3_aa: CASSVDRLISGNTIYF
clone_size: -
v_call: TRBV9
d_call: -
j_call: TRBJ1-3

cdr3_nt: TGTGCCAGCAGACGGGGGGCAAAAACCGGGGAGCTGTTTTTT
cdr3_aa: CASRRGAKTGELFF
clone_size: -
v_call: TRBV6-4
d_call: -
j_call: TRBJ2-2

cdr3_nt: TGTGCCAGCAGCTTGGTCGGGGATAGGTCTTATGGCTACACCTTC
cdr3_aa: CASSLVGDRSYGYTF
clone_size: -
v_call: TRBV5-6
d_call: -
j_call: TRBJ1-2

cdr3_nt: TGTGCCTGGAGCCCCGGGGGATATAATGAAAAACTGTTTTTT
cdr3_aa: CAWSPGGYNEKLFF
clone_size: -
v_call: TRBV30
d_call: -
j_call: TRBJ1-4

cdr3_nt: TGTGCCAGCAGCGTCGGACAGGGCAGCAATCAGCCCCAGCATTTT
cdr3_aa: CASSVGQGSNQPQHF
clone_size: -
v_call: TRBV7-2
d_call: TRBD1
j_call: TRBJ1-5

cdr3_nt: TGTGCCAGCAGCCCCCGGACTAGCGGGGAAGGGACAGATACGCAGTATTTT
cdr3_aa: CASSPRTSGEGTDTQYF
clone_size: once
v_call: TRBV13
d_call: TRBD2
j_call: TRBJ2-3

cdr3_nt: TGTGCCATCGGATCGAAAGGGGGGACCCCCGGCTACGAGCAGTACTTC
cdr3_aa: CAIGSKGGTPGYEQYF
clone_size: -
v_call: TRBV10-3
d_call: -
j_call: TRBJ2-7

cdr3_nt: TGTGCCTGGAGTGTGTACAATGAGCAGTTCTTC
cdr3_aa: CAWSVYNEQFF
clone_size: -
v_call: TRBV30
d_call: -
j_call: TRBJ2-1

cdr3_nt: TGTGCCAGCAGCCAAGGGAGCGGGGTAAGAGATACGCAGTATTTT
cdr3_aa: CASSQGSGVRDTQYF
clone_size: -
v_call: TRBV3-1/TRBV3-2
d_call: TRBD2
j_call: TRBJ2-3

cdr3_nt: TGTGCCTGGAGTGTACAAGGGGCCAACATTCAGTACTTC
cdr3_aa: CAWSVQGANIQYF
clone_size: -
v_call: TRBV30
d_call: -
j_call: TRBJ2-4

cdr3_nt: TGTGCCAGCAGCTTTCGCCACAGGGCCCGCACCGGGGAGCTGTTTTTT
cdr3_aa: CASSFRHRARTGELFF
clone_size: -
v_call: TRBV5-4
d_call: -
j_call: TRBJ2-2

cdr3_nt: TGTGCCAGCAGCTTAGTTGGGGGATCCATTGGAAACACCATATATTTT
cdr3_aa: CASSLVGGSIGNTIYF
clone_size: -
v_call: TRBV7-2
d_call: -
j_call: TRBJ1-3

cdr3_nt: TGTGCCAGCAGCAAGCGTTTACCTGGACTACCGGCTTCCTACGAGCAGTACTTC
cdr3_aa: CASSKRLPGLPASYEQYF
clone_size: -
v_call: TRBV21-1
d_call: -
j_call: TRBJ2-7

cdr3_nt: TGTGCCAGCAGCCCGGACGCAAACATTCAGTACTTC
cdr3_aa: CASSPDANIQYF
clone_size: -
v_call: TRBV7-9
d_call: -
j_call: TRBJ2-4

cdr3_nt: TGTGCCAGCAGCCCAGCCCGATCGGGCTACACCTTC
cdr3_aa: CASSPARSGYTF
clone_size: -
v_call: TRBV7-2
d_call: -
j_call: TRBJ1-2